Shown below are 9 T cell receptor beta chains from a single sample sequenced in a study of OX40 agonist ivuxolimab in advanced cancers. Produced via immunoSEQ multiplex PCR; TCRdb's table is partial and in-frame only. The sample comprises around 95,000 clones, approximately 93% of which are singletons, and 0.26% rests with the top ten. The sequenced sample was CD4+ or CD8+ T cells sorted from blood, obtained in a trial of the OX40 agonist ivuxolimab. The origin of the receptors is an adult with an advanced solid tumor such as melanoma, head and neck, liver or kidney cancer.

V usage is TRBV9 and J usage is TRBJ2-5; possibly TRBD1 for D (5 bases). Germline CDR1 and CDR2: SGDLS and YYNGEE. V was trimmed by 0 bases and J by 2 bases, leaving 8 bases between them. The CDR3 length is 14 residues. The CDR3 region has the DNA TGTGCCAGCAGCGTAGAGGGGAATCAAGAGACCCAGTACTTC. Residues: CASSVEGNQETQYF.

In regard to this clone: Additional DNA sequences in this sample encode the identical CDR3. The chain recombines TRBV4-2 with TRBJ1-5; D unclear. V lost 9 bases and J lost 5, with 11 bases in between. The CDR3 is made up of 12 amino acids. CDR1 is LGHNA and CDR2 is YNFKEQ in the germline V gene. CDR3 amino acids: CASSGEDQPQHF. The CDR3 region has the DNA TGTGCCAGTAGTGGGGAGGATCAGCCCCAGCATTTT.

The chain links TRBV7-3 to TRBJ2-1; 9 nucleotides match TRBD2. J gave up 9 bases and V 1 base, and 10 bases lay outside the gene matches. The CDR3 covers 16 residues. Germline-derived CDR1 and CDR2 are SGHTA and FQGTGA. The CDR3 DNA is TGTGCCAGCAGCTTAAGTCCCGCTAGCGGGGTAGGTGAGCAGTTCTTC. Its protein is CASSLSPASGVGEQFF.

The chain carries TRBV4-1 and TRBJ2-1; no firm D call. The V end lost 1 base, the J end lost 3 bases, and 10 bases lay between the germline ends. There are 15 residues in the CDR3. Germline lookup yields CDR1 MGHRA and CDR2 YSYEKL. The CDR3 spells CASSQGAGRYNEQFF. The CDR3 DNA is TGCGCCAGCAGCCAAGGGGCTGGCCGCTACAATGAGCAGTTCTTC.

The V and J genes are TRBV5-6 and TRBJ1-6; TRBD1 aligns across 7 bases. Germline-derived CDR1 and CDR2 are SGHDT and YYEEEE. V shed 0 bases and J 9 bases; nucleotides not matched to a gene: 6. The CDR3 extends over 15 amino acids. CDR3 in amino acids: CASSLDRGWASPLHF. DNA for the CDR3: TGTGCCAGCAGCTTGGACAGGGGATGGGCTTCACCCCTCCACTTT.

The CDR3, as DNA: TGTGCCAGCAGACAGGACAGGGGGCCCTACAATGAGCAGTTCTTC. This codes for CASRQDRGPYNEQFF. This chain connects TRBV5-4 to TRBJ2-1, with 11 bases fitting TRBD1. J lost 2 bases, V lost 5 bases, and 3 bases had no gene match. The CDR3 is 15 residues long. CDR1 SGHNT and CDR2 YYREEE come from the germline V gene (reference sequence).

The chain recombines TRBV7-2 with TRBJ1-1; D unresolved. Germline CDR1 is SGHTA and CDR2 is FQGNSA. There are 15 residues in the CDR3. V was trimmed by 1 base and J by 2 bases, leaving 11 bases between them. The CDR3 bases are TGTGCCAGCAGCTTAGTAGTTCTGCATAACACTGAAGCTTTCTTT. Amino acid sequence: CASSLVVLHNTEAFF.

The chain recombines TRBV23-1 with TRBJ2-3, with D perhaps matching TRBD2 (6 bases). TRBV23-1 is an open reading frame, and its role is uncertain. V was shortened by 6 bases and J by 5 bases, with 12 bases between the two germline ends. The CDR3 length is 13 residues. The DNA for the CDR3 is TGCGCCAGCAGATCTAGCGTCGGAGATACGCAGTATTTT. This translates into CASRSSVGDTQYF.

The chain couples TRBV11-3 to TRBJ1-1, with D possibly matching TRBD1 (6 bases). Trimming left V 3 bases short and J 5 bases short, with 13 bases between. The CDR3 runs 14 residues. Looked up from germline, CDR1 is SGHNT and CDR2 is YENEEA. CDR3 nucleotides: TGTGCCAGCAGCTTTCCCGAGGGGGGGACTGAAGCTTTCTTT. Translation gives CASSFPEGGTEAFF.